These 32 T cell receptor beta chains were sequenced from one sample in a study of blood T cell repertoires in COVID-19 (dated by TCRdb to the early 2020s). The library was made by the immunoSEQ multiplex PCR assay. What TCRdb holds here is the immuneACCESS table cut down to in-frame rearrangements. Part of the clones is not present; checked against another copy, under half of the missing clones reflect an unresolved V gene, and the others are unexplained. The sample profile shows roughly 63,000 clones; roughly 89% of them were found once. The ten largest clones represent around 8.7% of the sample. What was sequenced was peripheral blood. The receptors shown here come from a man aged 45 to 65 with active COVID-19.

The V gene is TRBV9, the J gene TRBJ2-7; D not certain. The CDR3 spans 15 residues. Germline lookup yields CDR1 SGDLS and CDR2 YYNGEE. Trimming removed 4 bases at V and 0 bases at J, with 14 bases between. Here the CDR3 reads CASSPAAYVSYEQYF. For the CDR3, the DNA is TGTGCCAGCAGCCCAGCAGCGTACGTCTCCTACGAGCAGTACTTC.

The rearrangement uses TRBV9 and TRBJ2-1; 8 nucleotides line up with TRBD2. CDR3 length: 16 residues. The V segment lost 0 bases and the J segment 6 bases; nucleotides outside the gene matches: 8. Germline values: CDR1 SGDLS, CDR2 YYNGEE. DNA of the CDR3: TGTGCCAGCAGCGTAGAGGGGGTAGCGGGGCTCAATGAGCAGTTCTTC. Encoded protein: CASSVEGVAGLNEQFF.

The V gene is TRBV24-1, the J gene TRBJ2-1; TRBD1 might be the D (5 bases). Trimming cost V 3 bases and J 9 bases, with 11 bases left between them. Per germline, CDR1 KGHDR and CDR2 SFDVKD. The CDR3 consists of 13 residues. CDR3 protein: CATSDPAQGEQFF. Written as DNA, the CDR3 is TGTGCCACCAGTGATCCCGCCCAGGGTGAGCAGTTCTTC.

The CDR3 nucleotides are TGCGCCAGCAGCCAAGACAGAGGATCAGCCCAGCATTTT. Translated, it gives CASSQDRGSAQHF. J is TRBJ1-5 and V is TRBV4-3; D is uncertain. With 0 bases removed from V and 11 bases from J, the gap between germline ends came to 11 bases. The CDR3 totals 13 residues. Per the germline V gene, CDR1 is LGHNA and CDR2 is YSLEER.

Note on this clone: The same CDR3 also results from other DNA sequences found in this sample. V is TRBV3-1 (or the pseudogene TRBV3-2) and J is TRBJ2-3, with 13 positions matching TRBD2. The CDR3 covers 16 residues. Germline V CDR1 and CDR2: LGHDT, YNNKEL (reference sequence). Unmatched junction bases numbered 0, after V lost 3 bases and J lost 0 bases. The DNA of the CDR3 is TGTGCCAGCAGCCAGGGACTAGCGGGGAGCACAGATACGCAGTATTTT. Its protein is CASSQGLAGSTDTQYF.

The V call is TRBV7-9, the J call TRBJ1-6, with 7 nucleotides matching TRBD1. The V segment lost 11 bases and the J segment 8 bases; nucleotides outside the gene matches: 9. The CDR3 length is 13 residues. Germline CDR1 SEHNR, CDR2 FQNEAQ (reference sequence). The CDR3 protein is CAGHRQGDSPLHF. Written as DNA, the CDR3 is TGTGCCGGCCACCGACAGGGAGATTCACCCCTCCACTTT.

This rearrangement joins TRBV29-1 to TRBJ2-1; 8 nucleotides match TRBD1. There are 13 residues in the CDR3. V lost 7 bases to trimming and J lost 5 bases; unmatched junction nucleotides: 7. Per germline, CDR1 SQVTM and CDR2 ANQGSEA. CDR3 loop: CSATGTGNNEQFF. In DNA, the CDR3 is TGCAGCGCCACCGGGACAGGTAACAATGAGCAGTTCTTC.

This clone was seen a few times. V and J are TRBV4-2 and TRBJ1-6; 9 nucleotides line up with TRBD1. There are 15 residues in the CDR3. The germline V gene encodes CDR1 LGHNA and CDR2 YNFKEQ. J was trimmed by 5 bases and V by 1 base; bases with no gene match: 0. Here the CDR3 DNA reads TGTGCCAGCAGCCAAGGGACAGGGGATAATTCACCCCTCCACTTT. This gives the protein CASSQGTGDNSPLHF.

The V and J genes are TRBV7-9 and TRBJ2-3; TRBD2 agrees at 15 bases. With 5 bases clipped from V and 2 bases from J, the junction kept 5 bases outside the gene matches. CDR3 length equals 17 residues. Germline lookup yields CDR1 SEHNR and CDR2 FQNEAQ (reference sequence). CDR3 residues: CASSIGTSGGLTDTQYF. As DNA, the CDR3 is TGTGCCAGCAGCATAGGGACTAGCGGGGGGCTCACAGATACGCAGTATTTT.

This chain joins TRBV24-1 and TRBJ2-7, with D possibly TRBD1 on 6 matching bases. V lost 2 bases and J 7 bases, leaving 29 bases between the germline ends. The germline gives CDR1 KGHDR, CDR2 SFDVKD. This CDR3 region has 19 residues. CDR3 residues: CATSDYITSEQGVLREQYF. The CDR3 DNA sequence: TGTGCCACCAGTGATTACATTACCTCGGAACAGGGCGTTTTACGTGAGCAGTACTTC.

This chain joins TRBV7-9 and TRBJ1-1, with TRBD1 as a possible D gene (5 bases). Trimming left V 1 base short and J 5 bases short, with 8 bases between. Looked up from germline, CDR1 is SEHNR and CDR2 is FQNEAQ (reference sequence). This CDR3 spans 13 amino acids. The CDR3 DNA reads as TGTGCCAGCAGCTTAGGGGGGGAAACTGAAGCTTTCTTT. Translating gives CASSLGGETEAFF.

The V gene is TRBV19, the J gene TRBJ1-2; D is unresolved. The CDR3 consists of 13 residues. Trimming pared 6 bases from V and 1 base from J, leaving 9 bases between. Germline loops: CDR1 LNHDA, CDR2 SQIVND (reference sequence). The CDR3 nucleotides read TGTGCCAGTAGCCCACAAGTTAACTATGGCTACACCTTC. It is translated as CASSPQVNYGYTF.

The V call is TRBV5-1, the J call TRBJ1-2, with 10 positions matching TRBD1. The J segment lost 7 bases and the V segment lost 5 bases, leaving 8 bases of the junction unmatched. Looked up from germline, CDR1 is SGHRS and CDR2 is YFSETQ. The CDR3 contains 14 residues. The CDR3 DNA reads TGCGCCAGCAGAGCCGGGACAGGGGTTATTGGCTACACCTTC. Its protein is CASRAGTGVIGYTF.

The rearrangement joins TRBV5-7 to TRBJ1-2; D is unclear. TRBV5-7 falls under the ORF class, with uncertain function. The CDR3 consists of 16 residues. V gave up 0 bases and J gave up 5 bases, with 17 bases separating them. For the CDR3, the DNA is TGTGCCAGCAGCTTGGCCTTGGCAGGCCTTGGGTATGGCTACACCTTC. Translation gives CASSLALAGLGYGYTF.

The gene calls are TRBV10-2 and TRBJ1-1; a weak D match, TRBD1 (6 bases). V shed 3 bases and J shed 1 base, with 12 bases lying between them. The germline V gene has CDR1 WSHSY and CDR2 SAAADI. The CDR3 spans 15 residues. The CDR3 coding sequence is TGCGCCAGCAGTGATGAAGGGGGTTGGAACACTGAAGCTTTCTTT. This encodes CASSDEGGWNTEAFF.

The chain couples TRBV9 to TRBJ2-2; 9 nucleotides align to TRBD1. The CDR3 is 16 amino acids. The V and J ends lost 4 bases and 5 bases, in that order; junction bases with no gene match: 9. The germline gives CDR1 SGDLS, CDR2 YYNGEE. The CDR3 bases are TGTGCCAGCAGCCAAACCGGGACAGGGTGGACCGGGGAGCTGTTTTTT. Amino acid sequence: CASSQTGTGWTGELFF.

The V gene is TRBV7-2, the J gene TRBJ1-1, with D possibly being TRBD1 (5 bases). The CDR3 is made up of 14 amino acids. CDR1 and CDR2 from the germline V gene are SGHTA and FQGNSA. Between the trimmed V and J ends, which lost 5 bases and 1 base, there was a span of 11 bases. The CDR3 sequence: CASSPWGGNTEAFF. In DNA form, the CDR3 reads TGTGCCAGCAGCCCCTGGGGGGGGAACACTGAAGCTTTCTTT.

V usage is TRBV5-1 and J usage is TRBJ2-3; 7 nucleotides line up with TRBD1. In germline, CDR1 is SGHRS, CDR2 YFSETQ. Trimming removed 3 bases from V and 0 bases from J; junction bases left unmatched: 4. This CDR3 contains 15 residues. CDR3 in DNA: TGCGCCAGCAGCTCCCCGGGACAGAGCACAGATACGCAGTATTTT. Its translation is CASSSPGQSTDTQYF.

The chain links TRBV10-3 to TRBJ2-7, with TRBD1 matching 10 bases. CDR1 ENHRY and CDR2 SYGVKD come from the germline V gene. CDR3 length: 15 amino acids. J gave up 2 bases and V 6 bases, and 7 bases lay outside the gene matches. For the CDR3, the DNA is TGTGCCATCAGCCGAGACGGACAGGGGGCCTACGAGCAGTACTTC. It is translated as CAISRDGQGAYEQYF.

The chain couples TRBV5-8 to TRBJ2-1; 15 bases agree with TRBD2. This CDR3 has 16 amino acids. CDR1 and CDR2 (germline): SGHTS, YDEGEE. V shed 4 bases, J shed 4 bases, and the junction held 3 bases outside the gene matches. CDR3 in amino acids: CASSPGTSGGYNEQFF. In nucleotides, the CDR3 is TGTGCCAGCAGCCCTGGGACTAGCGGGGGGTACAATGAGCAGTTCTTC.

The chain joins TRBV6-5 to TRBJ2-1; D not certain. Germline lookup yields CDR1 MNHEY and CDR2 SVGAGI. The CDR3 is made up of 12 amino acids. V was cut by 5 bases and J by 10 bases, with 12 bases left in between. DNA for the CDR3: TGTGCCAGCAGTAGGTCGGGTAACGAGCAGTTCTTC. Translation gives CASSRSGNEQFF.

This chain connects TRBV2 to TRBJ2-3; 7 nucleotides line up with TRBD2. The CDR3 is made up of 14 amino acids. J lost 2 bases, V lost 8 bases, and 7 bases had no gene match. The germline CDR1 and CDR2 sequences are SNHLY and FYNNEI. The CDR3 region is CASRQRDFTDTQYF. The CDR3 region has the DNA TGTGCCAGCCGGCAGCGGGATTTCACAGATACGCAGTATTTT. Using reference TRBV2 and TRBJ2-3 for the parts outside the CDR3, the full variable domain is EPEVTQTPSHQVTQMGQEVILRCVPISNHLYFYWYRQILGQKVEFLVSFYNNEISEKSEIFDDQFSVERPDGSNFTLKIRSTKLEDSAMYFCASRQRDFTDTQYFGPGTRLTVL.

The V gene is TRBV6-6, the J gene TRBJ1-1; weak D call: TRBD1 (6 bases). This CDR3 region has 13 residues. CDR1 and CDR2 from the germline V gene are MNHNY and SVGAGI (reference sequence). Trimming cost V 7 bases and J 7 bases, with 16 bases left between them. CDR3 region: CASIFPGDGEAFF. The CDR3 DNA reads TGTGCCAGCATCTTTCCAGGGGACGGTGAAGCTTTCTTT.

The rearrangement links TRBV6-1 to TRBJ2-7; 8 bases map to TRBD1. Germline CDR1 and CDR2: MNHNS and SASEGT. The CDR3 is 17 residues long. The J segment lost 1 base and the V segment lost 4 bases, leaving 12 bases of the junction unmatched. CDR3 amino acids: CASSAPAGGPSSYEQYF. For the CDR3, the DNA is TGTGCCAGCAGTGCACCCGCAGGGGGCCCTTCTTCCTACGAGCAGTACTTC.

The CDR3 nucleotides read TGTGCCAGCAGTGAAGCTGCAGGGGCTGCCAAAAACATTCAGTACTTC. It specifies CASSEAAGAAKNIQYF. This sequence joins TRBV2 and TRBJ2-4; maybe TRBD1 (6 bases). Trimming removed 0 bases at V and 1 base at J, with 10 bases between. Germline V gene sequence: CDR1 SNHLY, CDR2 FYNNEI. The CDR3 runs 16 residues.

V gene TRBV14 combines with J gene TRBJ1-1; 8 nucleotides match TRBD1. CDR3 length: 20 residues. V shed 3 bases, J shed 3 bases, and the junction held 21 bases outside the gene matches. From germline, CDR1 is SGHDN and CDR2 FVKESK. CDR3 amino acids: CASSHNVGFDRGFGDTEAFF. The CDR3 DNA reads TGTGCCAGCAGCCACAACGTAGGATTTGACAGGGGTTTTGGGGACACTGAAGCTTTCTTT.

This clone has just one count. The chain combines TRBV5-5 with TRBJ2-7, with TRBD2 matching over 7 bases. V shed 1 base and J 1 base; nucleotides not matched to a gene: 2. CDR3 length equals 14 residues. From germline, CDR1 is SGHKS and CDR2 YYEKEE (reference sequence). CDR3 sequence reads: CASSLRRGSYEQYF. CDR3 coding DNA: TGTGCCAGCAGCTTGCGGCGGGGGTCCTACGAGCAGTACTTC.

This chain joins TRBV19 and TRBJ1-6; D gene ambiguous. V gave up 6 bases and J gave up 8 bases, with 14 bases separating them. This CDR3 region has 14 residues. From germline, CDR1 is LNHDA and CDR2 SQIVND (reference sequence). The DNA of the CDR3 is TGTGCCAGTAGCATCCAGCGGACGGATTCACCCCTCCACTTT. Encoded protein: CASSIQRTDSPLHF.

The chain carries TRBV7-2 and TRBJ2-3, with 8 bases aligning to TRBD2. The CDR3 is 15 amino acids. V was clipped by 2 bases and J by 5 bases; unmatched bases: 6. Germline loops: CDR1 SGHTA, CDR2 FQGNSA. DNA for the CDR3: TGTGCCAGCAGCTTACCGGGGGGGGGTCTAGATACGCAGTATTTT. Its protein is CASSLPGGGLDTQYF.

The rearrangement joins TRBV19 to TRBJ1-1; 11 positions match TRBD1. V was pared by 6 bases and J by 4 bases, with 10 bases of the junction left unmatched. Germline V gene sequence: CDR1 LNHDA, CDR2 SQIVND (reference sequence). CDR3 length equals 16 residues. The CDR3 sequence is CASRPGQGGSGTEAFF. CDR3 DNA sequence: TGTGCCAGTAGGCCGGGACAGGGGGGTTCGGGCACTGAAGCTTTCTTT.

V gene TRBV14 combines with J gene TRBJ2-5; TRBD2 is a possible D gene (6 bases). Trimming shortened V by 0 bases and J by 2 bases, and 13 bases separated the two germline ends. The length of the CDR3 is 16 residues. Germline V gene lookup returns CDR1 SGHDN and CDR2 FVKESK. The CDR3 is CASSQEGRGGQETQYF. In nucleotides, the CDR3 is TGTGCCAGCAGCCAAGAAGGACGTGGGGGGCAAGAGACCCAGTACTTC.

This chain uses TRBV4-2 with TRBJ1-3; no definite D call. The CDR3 sequence is 16 residues long. V lost 0 bases, J lost 0 bases, and 9 bases lay in between. From germline, CDR1 is LGHNA and CDR2 YNFKEQ. The CDR3 coding sequence is TGTGCCAGCAGCCAAGATCCGAGTACCTCTGGAAACACCATATATTTT. Translating gives CASSQDPSTSGNTIYF.